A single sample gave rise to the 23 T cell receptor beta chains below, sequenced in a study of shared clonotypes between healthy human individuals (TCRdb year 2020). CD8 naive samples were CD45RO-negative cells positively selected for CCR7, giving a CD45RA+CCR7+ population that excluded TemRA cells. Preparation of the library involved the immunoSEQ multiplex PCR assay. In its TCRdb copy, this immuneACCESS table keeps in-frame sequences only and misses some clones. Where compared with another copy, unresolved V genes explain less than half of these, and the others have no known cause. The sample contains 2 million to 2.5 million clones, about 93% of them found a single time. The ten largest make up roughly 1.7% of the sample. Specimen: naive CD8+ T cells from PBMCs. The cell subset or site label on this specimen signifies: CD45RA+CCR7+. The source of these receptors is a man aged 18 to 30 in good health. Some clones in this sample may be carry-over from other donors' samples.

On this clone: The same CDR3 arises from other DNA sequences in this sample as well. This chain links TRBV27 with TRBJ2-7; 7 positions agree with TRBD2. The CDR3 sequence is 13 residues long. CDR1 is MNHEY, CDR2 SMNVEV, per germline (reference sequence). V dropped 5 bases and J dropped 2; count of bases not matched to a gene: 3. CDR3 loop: CASSPGGTYEQYF. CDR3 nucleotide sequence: TGTGCCAGCAGTCCCGGGGGGACCTACGAGCAGTACTTC.

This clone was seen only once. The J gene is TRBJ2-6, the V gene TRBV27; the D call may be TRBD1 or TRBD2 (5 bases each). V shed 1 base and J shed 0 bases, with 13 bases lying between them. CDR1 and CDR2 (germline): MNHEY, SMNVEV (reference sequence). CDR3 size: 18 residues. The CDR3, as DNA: TGTGCCAGCAGTTTATACGGGACCGATTACTCTGGGGCCAACGTCCTGACTTTC. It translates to CASSLYGTDYSGANVLTF.

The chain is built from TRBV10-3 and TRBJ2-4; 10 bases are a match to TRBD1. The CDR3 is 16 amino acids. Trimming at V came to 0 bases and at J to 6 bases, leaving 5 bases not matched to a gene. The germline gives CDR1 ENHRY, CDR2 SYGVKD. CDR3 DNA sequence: TGTGCCATCAGTGAGTCGGACAGGGGGGAGGGAAACATTCAGTACTTC. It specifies CAISESDRGEGNIQYF.

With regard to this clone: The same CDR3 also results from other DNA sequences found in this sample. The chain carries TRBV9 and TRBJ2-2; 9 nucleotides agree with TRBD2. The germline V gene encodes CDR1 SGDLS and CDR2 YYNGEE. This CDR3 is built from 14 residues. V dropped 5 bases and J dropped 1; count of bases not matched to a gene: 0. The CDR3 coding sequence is TGTGCCAGCAGTAGCGGGGGGAACACCGGGGAGCTGTTTTTT. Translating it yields CASSSGGNTGELFF.

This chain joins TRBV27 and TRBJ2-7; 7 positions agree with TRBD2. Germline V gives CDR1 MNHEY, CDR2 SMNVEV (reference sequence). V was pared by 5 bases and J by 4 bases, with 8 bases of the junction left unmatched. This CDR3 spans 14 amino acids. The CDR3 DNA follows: TGTGCCAGCAGTCCTTGGGGGACTACTTACGAGCAGTACTTC. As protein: CASSPWGTTYEQYF.

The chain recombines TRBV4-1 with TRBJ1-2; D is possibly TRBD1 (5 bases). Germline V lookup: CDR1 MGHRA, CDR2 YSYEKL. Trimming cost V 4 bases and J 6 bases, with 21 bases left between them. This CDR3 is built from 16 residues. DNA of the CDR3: TGCGCCAGCAGCCGTTATAACAGGAACGCGTCCGATGGCTACACCTTC. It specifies CASSRYNRNASDGYTF.

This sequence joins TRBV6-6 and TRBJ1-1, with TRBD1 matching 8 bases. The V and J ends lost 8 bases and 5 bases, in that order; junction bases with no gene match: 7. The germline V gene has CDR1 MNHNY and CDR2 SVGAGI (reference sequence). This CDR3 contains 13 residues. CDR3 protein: CASQDRGVTEAFF. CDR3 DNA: TGTGCCAGCCAAGACAGGGGTGTGACTGAAGCTTTCTTT.

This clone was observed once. In DNA, the CDR3 is TGTGCCAGCAGCACCCCGGGACTAAAGGAGACCCAGTACTTC. Its translation: CASSTPGLKETQYF. This rearrangement joins TRBV21-1 to TRBJ2-5; the tabulated D call, TRBD2, remains unverified against the DNA. TRBV21-1 is a pseudogene. The CDR3 has 14 residues.

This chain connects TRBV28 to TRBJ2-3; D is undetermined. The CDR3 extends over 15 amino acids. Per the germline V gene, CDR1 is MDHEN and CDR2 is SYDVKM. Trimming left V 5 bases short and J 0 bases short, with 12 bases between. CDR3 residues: CASSQSLDSTDTQYF. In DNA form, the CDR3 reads TGTGCCAGCAGTCAATCATTAGACAGCACAGATACGCAGTATTTT.

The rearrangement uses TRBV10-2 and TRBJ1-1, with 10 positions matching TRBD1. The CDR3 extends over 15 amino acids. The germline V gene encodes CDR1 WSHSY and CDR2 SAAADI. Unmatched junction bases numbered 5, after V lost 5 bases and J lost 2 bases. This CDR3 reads CASSPDRGINTEAFF. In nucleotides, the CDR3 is TGCGCCAGCAGTCCGGACAGGGGGATAAACACTGAAGCTTTCTTT.

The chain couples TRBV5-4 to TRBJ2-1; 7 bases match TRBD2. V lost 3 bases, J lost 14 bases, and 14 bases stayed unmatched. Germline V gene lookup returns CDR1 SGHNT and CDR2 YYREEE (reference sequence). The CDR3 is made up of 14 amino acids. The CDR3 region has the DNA TGTGCCAGCAGCTCAACCTCTACGACTAGCCGGGAGTTCTTC. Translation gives CASSSTSTTSREFF.

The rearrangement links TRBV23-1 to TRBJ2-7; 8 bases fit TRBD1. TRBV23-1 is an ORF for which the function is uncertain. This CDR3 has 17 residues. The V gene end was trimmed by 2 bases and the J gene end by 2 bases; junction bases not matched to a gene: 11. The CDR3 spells CASSQGNDRGRTYEQYF. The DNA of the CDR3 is TGCGCCAGCAGTCAAGGAAACGACAGGGGACGCACCTACGAGCAGTACTTC.

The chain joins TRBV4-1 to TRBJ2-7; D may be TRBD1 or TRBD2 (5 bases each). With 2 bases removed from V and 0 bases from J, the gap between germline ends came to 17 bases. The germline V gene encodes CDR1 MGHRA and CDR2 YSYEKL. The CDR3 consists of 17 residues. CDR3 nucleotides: TGCGCCAGCAGCCAAAGGGCCCGGGACGGAAGCTCCTACGAGCAGTACTTC. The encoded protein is CASSQRARDGSSYEQYF.

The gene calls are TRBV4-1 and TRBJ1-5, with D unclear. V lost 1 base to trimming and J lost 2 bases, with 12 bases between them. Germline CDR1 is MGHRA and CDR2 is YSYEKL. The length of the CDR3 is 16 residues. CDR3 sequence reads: CASSQVIRQGNQPQHF. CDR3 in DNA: TGCGCCAGCAGCCAAGTAATTAGGCAGGGCAATCAGCCCCAGCATTTT.

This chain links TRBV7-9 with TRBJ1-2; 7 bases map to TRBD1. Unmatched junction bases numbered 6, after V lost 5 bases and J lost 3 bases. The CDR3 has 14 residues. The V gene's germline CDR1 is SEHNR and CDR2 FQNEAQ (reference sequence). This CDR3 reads CASSDQGQDYGYTF. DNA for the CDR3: TGTGCCAGCAGCGACCAAGGACAGGACTATGGCTACACCTTC.

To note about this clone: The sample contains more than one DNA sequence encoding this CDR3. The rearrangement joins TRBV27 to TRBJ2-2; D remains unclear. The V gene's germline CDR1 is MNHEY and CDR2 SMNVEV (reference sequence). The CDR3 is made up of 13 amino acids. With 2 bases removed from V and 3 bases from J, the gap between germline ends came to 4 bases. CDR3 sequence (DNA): TGTGCCAGCAGTTTACGGGACACCGGGGAGCTGTTTTTT. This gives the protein CASSLRDTGELFF.

CDR3 in amino acids: CASTLRGTNQETQYF. CDR3 in DNA: TGTGCCAGCACCCTCCGCGGGACGAACCAAGAGACCCAGTACTTC. The chain recombines TRBV28 with TRBJ2-5, with D possibly being TRBD2 (6 bases). The CDR3 is 15 amino acids. V shed 7 bases and J shed 0 bases, with 15 bases lying between them. The germline V gene has CDR1 MDHEN and CDR2 SYDVKM.

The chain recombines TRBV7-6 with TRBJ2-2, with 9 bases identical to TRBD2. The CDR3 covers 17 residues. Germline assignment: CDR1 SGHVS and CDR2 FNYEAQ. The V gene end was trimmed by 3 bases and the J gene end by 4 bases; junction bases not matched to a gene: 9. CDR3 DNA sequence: TGTGCCAGCAGCTTCATGGGGCGGCGGGAGGGCACCGGGGAGCTGTTTTTT. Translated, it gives CASSFMGRREGTGELFF.

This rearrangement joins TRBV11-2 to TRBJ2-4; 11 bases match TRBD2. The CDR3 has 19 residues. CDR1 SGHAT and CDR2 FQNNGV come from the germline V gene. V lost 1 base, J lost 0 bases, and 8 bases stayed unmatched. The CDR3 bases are TGTGCCAGCAGCTTAGGGGGACTAGCGGAGATACTAGCCAAAAACATTCAGTACTTC. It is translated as CASSLGGLAEILAKNIQYF.

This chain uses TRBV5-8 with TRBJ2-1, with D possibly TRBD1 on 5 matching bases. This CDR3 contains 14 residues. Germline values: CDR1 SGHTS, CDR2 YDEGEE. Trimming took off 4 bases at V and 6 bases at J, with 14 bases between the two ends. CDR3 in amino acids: CASSPAVGVNEQFF. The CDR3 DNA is TGTGCCAGCAGCCCGGCAGTAGGGGTCAATGAGCAGTTCTTC.

CDR3: CASSYLQDRPSYEQYF. The CDR3 region has the DNA TGTGCCAGCAGTTACCTCCAGGACCGACCGTCCTACGAGCAGTACTTC. The chain links TRBV6-5 to TRBJ2-7; no clear D. Germline values: CDR1 MNHEY, CDR2 SVGAGI. This CDR3 region has 16 residues. Between the trimmed V and J ends, which lost 2 bases and 1 base, there was a span of 15 bases.

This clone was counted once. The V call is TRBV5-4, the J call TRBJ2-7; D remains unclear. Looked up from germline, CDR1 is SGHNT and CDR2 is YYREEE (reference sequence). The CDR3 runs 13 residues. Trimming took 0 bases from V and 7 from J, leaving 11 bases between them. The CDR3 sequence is CASSLGPSGEQYF. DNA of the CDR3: TGTGCCAGCAGCTTGGGTCCCTCTGGGGAGCAGTACTTC. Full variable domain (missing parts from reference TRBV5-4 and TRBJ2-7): ETGVTQSPTHLIKTRGQQVTLRCSSQSGHNTVSWYQQALGQGPQFIFQYYREEENGRGNFPPRFSGLQFPNYSSELNVNALELDDSALYLCASSLGPSGEQYFGPGTRLTVT.

DNA of the CDR3: TGTGCCAGTAGTAGATGGGAAGGAACTAATGAAAAACTGTTTTTT. It yields the protein CASSRWEGTNEKLFF. This chain uses TRBV19 with TRBJ1-4, with D unresolved. Germline V gene sequence: CDR1 LNHDA, CDR2 SQIVND (reference sequence). This CDR3 is built from 15 residues. The V and J ends lost 4 bases and 1 base respectively, with 10 bases between them. The whole variable domain, filled in from reference TRBV19 and TRBJ1-4, reads DGGITQSPKYLFRKEGQNVTLSCEQNLNHDAMYWYRQDPGQGLRLIYYSQIVNDFQKGDIAEGYSVSREKKESFPLTVTSAQKNPTAFYLCASSRWEGTNEKLFFGSGTQLSVL.